This T cell receptor (beta chain) stems from a study of T cells after yellow fever vaccination. Broader study findings: The study re-detected most primary-vaccination clones after the booster (96% CD4, 88% CD8). The CD4 compartment and the CD8 compartment contained a small share of clonotypes in common.

Remarks on this clonotype: Its matching antigen is unknown.

V gave up 6 bases and J gave up 6 bases; unmatched junction bases: 2. The CDR3 covers 12 residues. TCRdb itself ran the 5' RACE reads through MiXCR, one entry per CDR3 protein. Among around 400,000 distinct CDR3 sequences listed, 11% were seen once. The origin of this receptor is a man aged 18-30 years who received the YFV17D yellow fever vaccine. Sequenced here: PBMCs, sampled on the day of the first yellow fever vaccination. The genes are TRBV12-3 or TRBV12-4 and TRBJ2-4, with 7 positions matching TRBD1. The CDR3 DNA sequence: TGTGCCAGCAGGCGACAGGGAAACATTCAGTACTTC. Its protein product is CASRRQGNIQYF.